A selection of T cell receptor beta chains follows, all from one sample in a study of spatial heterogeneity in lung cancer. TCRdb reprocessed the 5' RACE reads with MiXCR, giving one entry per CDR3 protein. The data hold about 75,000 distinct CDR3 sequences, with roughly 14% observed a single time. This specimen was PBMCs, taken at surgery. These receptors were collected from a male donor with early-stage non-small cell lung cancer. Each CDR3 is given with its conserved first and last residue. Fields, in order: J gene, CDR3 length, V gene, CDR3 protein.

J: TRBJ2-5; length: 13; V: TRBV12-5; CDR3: CASAPTVQETQYF
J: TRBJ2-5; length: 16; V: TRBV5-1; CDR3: CASSLSGQASGETQYF
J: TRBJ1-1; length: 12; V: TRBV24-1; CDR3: CATSDRSYQRVF
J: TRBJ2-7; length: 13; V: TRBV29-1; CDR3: CSVGTVSSYEQYF
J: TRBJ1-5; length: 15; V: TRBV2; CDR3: CASTRDSGIYQPQHF
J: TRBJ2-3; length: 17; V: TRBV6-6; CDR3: CASSYFRSDRVADTQYF
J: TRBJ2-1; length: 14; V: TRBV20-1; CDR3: CSARTGSSYNEQFF
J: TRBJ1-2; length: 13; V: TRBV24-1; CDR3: CATSDRGPYGYTF
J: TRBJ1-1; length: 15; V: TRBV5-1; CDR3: CASSWGQGGTTEAFF
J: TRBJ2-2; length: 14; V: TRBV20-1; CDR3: CSACQTQGTGELFF
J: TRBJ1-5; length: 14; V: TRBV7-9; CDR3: CASSLAGEIEPQHF
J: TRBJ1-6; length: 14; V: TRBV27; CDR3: CASSRGVGNSPLHF
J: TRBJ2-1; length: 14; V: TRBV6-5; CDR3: CASSYSAFYNEQFF
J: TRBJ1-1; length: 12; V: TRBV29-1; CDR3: CSGTGMNTEAFF
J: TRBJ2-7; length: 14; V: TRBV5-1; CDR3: CASSPSGSAYEQYF
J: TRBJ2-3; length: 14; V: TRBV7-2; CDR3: CASSLARVKDTQYF
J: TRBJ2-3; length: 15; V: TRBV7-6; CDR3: CASSQRGRAQDTQYF
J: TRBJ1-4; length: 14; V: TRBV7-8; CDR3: CASSFTETNEKLFF
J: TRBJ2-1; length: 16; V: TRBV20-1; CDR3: CSAEHVAGSSYNEQFF
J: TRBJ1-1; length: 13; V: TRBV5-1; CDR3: CASSWRTEAEAFF
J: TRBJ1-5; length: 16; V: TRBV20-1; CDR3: CSASYSEGRVNQPQHF
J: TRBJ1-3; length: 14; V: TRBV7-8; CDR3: CASQGGASGNTIYF
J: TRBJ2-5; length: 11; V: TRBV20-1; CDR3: CSARGGSGFHF
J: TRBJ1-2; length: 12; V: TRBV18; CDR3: CASSPGTVSNTF
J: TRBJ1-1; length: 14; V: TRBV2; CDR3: CASTIGQGNTEAFF
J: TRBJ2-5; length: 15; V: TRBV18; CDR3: CASSPSRQGEETQYF
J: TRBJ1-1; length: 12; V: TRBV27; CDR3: CASTAGTAEAFF
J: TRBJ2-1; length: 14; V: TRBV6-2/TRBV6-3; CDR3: CASRPFTPNNEQFF
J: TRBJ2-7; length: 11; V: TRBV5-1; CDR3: CASSWGQEQYF
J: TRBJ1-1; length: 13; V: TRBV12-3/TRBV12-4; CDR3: CASIPTVNTEAFF
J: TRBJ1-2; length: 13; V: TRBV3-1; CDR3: CASSAGTPYGYTF
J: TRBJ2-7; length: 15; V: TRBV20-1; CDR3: CSARVPRSDRLGQYF
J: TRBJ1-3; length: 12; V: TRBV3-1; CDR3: CASGANGNTIYF
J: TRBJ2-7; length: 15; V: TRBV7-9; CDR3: CASSDRDRVPYEQYF
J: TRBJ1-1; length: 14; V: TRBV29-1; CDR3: CSVEEGATGVETFF
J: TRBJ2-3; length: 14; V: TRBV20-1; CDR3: CSAEAPKGGDTQYF
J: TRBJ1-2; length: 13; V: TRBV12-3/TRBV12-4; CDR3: CASSLGRLTSYTF
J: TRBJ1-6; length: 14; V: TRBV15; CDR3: CATSTGRYNSPLHF
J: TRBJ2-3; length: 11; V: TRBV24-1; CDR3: CATSDRDTQYF
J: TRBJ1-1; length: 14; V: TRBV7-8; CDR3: CASSLNLGNTEAFF
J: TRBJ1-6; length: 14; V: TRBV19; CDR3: CASEGEQNNSPLHF
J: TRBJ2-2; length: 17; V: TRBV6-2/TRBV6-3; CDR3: CASSYGFSGSNTGELFF
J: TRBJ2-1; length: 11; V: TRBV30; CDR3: CAWRDGLKQFF
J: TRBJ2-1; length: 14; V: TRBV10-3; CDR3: CAIRGQGAYNEQFF